This passage covers 29 T cell receptor beta chains from one sample sequenced in a study of human T cells and chemical hapten exposure. TCRdb redid the calling of the RACE reads with MiXCR, one entry per CDR3 protein. The sample consists of tens of thousands of distinct CDR3 sequences, about 10% of them appearing once. This sample's time point: patch test 1, 2 weeks after DPC sensitization. Stated treatment: therapeutic diphenylcyclopropenone sensitization with weekly scalp DPC. Sequencing was performed on whole blood, taken in connection with sensitization to the hapten diphenylcyclopropenone (DPC). The receptors stem from a woman in her forties or fifties with alopecia areata. Some clones in this sample may be carry-over from other donors' samples.

This clonotype has only a few counts. The CDR3 bases are TGTGCCAGCAGCCAAGACCCTCGGGGCCCCGGGGCACTAGCCAAAAACATTCAGTACTTC. Protein sequence: CASSQDPRGPGALAKNIQYF. The chain has TRBV3-1 and TRBJ2-4; D may match TRBD1 or TRBD2 (5 bases each). CDR1 LGHDT and CDR2 YNNKEL come from the germline V gene (reference sequence). The CDR3 consists of 20 residues. Between the trimmed V and J ends, which lost 0 bases and 0 bases, there was a span of 21 bases.

At least ten counts were recorded for this clonotype. CDR3 DNA sequence: TGTGCCAGCATCGCGGGAGTTAGGAATGAGCAGTTCTTC. Translating it yields CASIAGVRNEQFF. The chain has TRBV28 and TRBJ2-1; 7 bases are a match to TRBD2. Germline loops: CDR1 MDHEN, CDR2 SYDVKM. Unmatched junction bases numbered 7, after V lost 7 bases and J lost 7 bases. CDR3 length: 13 residues.

The chain has TRBV29-1 and TRBJ2-7; D not resolved. The germline CDR1 and CDR2 sequences are SQVTM and ANQGSEA. The CDR3 runs to 12 residues. Trimming took 1 base from V and 6 from J, leaving 10 bases between them. CDR3 in DNA: TGCAGCGTTGAAGTCGGCCCTATCGAGCAGTACTTC. The encoded protein is CSVEVGPIEQYF.

This clonotype was observed many times. This chain's CDR3 is CASSPSGVGVRETQYF. As DNA, the CDR3 is TGTGCCAGCTCACCATCAGGGGTCGGGGTTCGAGAGACCCAGTACTTC. The genes are TRBV18 and TRBJ2-5; D might be TRBD1 (6 bases). CDR3 length: 16 amino acids. The V end was cut by 2 bases, the J end by 4 bases, with 17 bases between. Germline-derived CDR1 and CDR2 are KGHSH and LQKENI.

Ten or more counts support this clonotype. This chain connects TRBV2 to TRBJ1-1; the match to TRBD1 covers 7 bases. The CDR3 extends over 13 amino acids. The germline V gene has CDR1 SNHLY and CDR2 FYNNEI. With 6 bases clipped from V and 1 base from J, the junction kept 2 bases outside the gene matches. The CDR3 DNA is TGTGCCAGCAGCGGGGACAGGAACACTGAAGCTTTCTTT. Translation: CASSGDRNTEAFF.

This clonotype was recorded at least ten times. J is TRBJ2-3 and V is TRBV27; TRBD2 might be the D (5 bases). There are 16 residues in the CDR3. Trimming pared 0 bases from V and 6 bases from J, leaving 16 bases between. Germline CDR1 reads MNHEY; CDR2 reads SMNVEV (reference sequence). For the CDR3, the DNA is TGTGCCAGCAGTTTATCCCGACCAGAATCGGGGGATACGCAGTATTTT. Translation gives CASSLSRPESGDTQYF.

A few counts support this clonotype. The gene calls are TRBV4-3 and TRBJ1-2; D possibly corresponds to TRBD1 (6 bases). The CDR3 is made up of 15 amino acids. Between the trimmed V and J ends, which lost 0 bases and 5 bases, there was a span of 13 bases. Germline CDR1 is LGHNA and CDR2 is YSLEER. The CDR3 sequence: CASSQEVQGMYGYTF. The CDR3 coding sequence is TGCGCCAGCAGCCAAGAAGTCCAGGGGATGTATGGCTACACCTTC.

This clonotype was observed a handful of times. The chain uses TRBV29-1 and TRBJ2-4, with TRBD2 as a possible D gene (6 bases). The CDR3 is made up of 13 amino acids. The germline gives CDR1 SQVTM, CDR2 ANQGSEA. V lost 8 bases, J lost 0 bases, and 11 bases lay in between. CDR3 coding DNA: TGCAGCCCCGGCGGGGCAGCCAAAAACATTCAGTACTTC. Translating it yields CSPGGAAKNIQYF.

CDR3 in amino acids: CASSESGTVLKKHQPQHF. CDR3 nucleotides: TGTGCCAGCAGTGAATCCGGGACAGTTCTAAAGAAGCATCAGCCCCAGCATTTT. V is TRBV6-2 or TRBV6-3 and J is TRBJ1-5; 7 bases fit TRBD1. Losses at the gene ends were 5 bases for V and 5 bases for J; bases not matched to a gene: 18. The CDR3 length is 18 residues. Germline lookup yields CDR1 MNHEY and CDR2 SVGEGT.

This rearrangement joins TRBV12-3 or TRBV12-4 to TRBJ1-2, with 9 bases aligning to TRBD1. The CDR3 has 17 residues. V gave up 5 bases and J gave up 5 bases; unmatched junction bases: 15. This CDR3 is CASSIPGQGPKGYGYTF. CDR3 bases: TGTGCCAGCAGTATCCCGGGACAGGGCCCTAAAGGGTATGGCTACACCTTC.

The J gene is TRBJ2-3, the V gene TRBV7-9; D is unresolved. Germline V gene sequence: CDR1 SEHNR, CDR2 FQNEAQ (reference sequence). The V end lost 1 base, the J end lost 4 bases, and 12 bases lay between the germline ends. The CDR3 runs to 15 residues. CDR3 sequence reads: CASSLVEVQSDTQYF. CDR3 in DNA: TGTGCCAGCAGCTTAGTAGAAGTCCAGTCAGATACGCAGTATTTT.

V gene TRBV27 combines with J gene TRBJ2-3, with D hard to call. The CDR3 length is 16 residues. V was shortened by 6 bases and J by 0 bases, with 16 bases between the two germline ends. Germline values: CDR1 MNHEY, CDR2 SMNVEV (reference sequence). The CDR3 loop is CASRPRNPSSTDTQYF. The CDR3 DNA follows: TGTGCCAGCAGGCCACGTAACCCCTCTAGCACAGATACGCAGTATTTT.

The gene calls are TRBV19 and TRBJ1-2; D remains unclear. The CDR3 length is 13 residues. Trimming took off 6 bases at V and 1 base at J, with 9 bases between the two ends. Germline values: CDR1 LNHDA, CDR2 SQIVND (reference sequence). The CDR3 region has the DNA TGTGCCAGTAGGCCGAATATTAACTATGGCTACACCTTC. Translated: CASRPNINYGYTF.

The gene calls are TRBV29-1 and TRBJ1-1, with a tentative D call TRBD1 (6 bases). CDR3 length: 12 residues. V was shortened by 5 bases and J by 5 bases, with 12 bases between the two germline ends. CDR1 and CDR2 from the germline V gene are SQVTM and ANQGSEA. DNA of the CDR3: TGCAGCGTTTACGACAGGTGGACTGAAGCTTTCTTT. Amino acid sequence: CSVYDRWTEAFF.

There are many counts of this clonotype. This chain links TRBV5-1 with TRBJ2-2; TRBD2 might be the D (5 bases). V was shortened by 7 bases and J by 5 bases, with 15 bases between the two germline ends. The CDR3 loop spans 14 amino acids. CDR1 and CDR2 from the germline V gene are SGHRS and YFSETQ. CDR3 nucleotides: TGCGCCAGCCGGACGGGGTTCAATACCGGGGAGCTGTTTTTT. Translated: CASRTGFNTGELFF.

By frequency in the sample, this clonotype is medium-sized. The rearrangement joins TRBV7-9 to TRBJ2-5; 16 bases are a match to TRBD2. The germline CDR1 and CDR2 sequences are SEHNR and FQNEAQ (reference sequence). The CDR3 runs 17 residues. The V and J ends lost 3 bases and 5 bases, in that order; junction bases with no gene match: 6. The CDR3 spells CASSFGTSGGALETQYF. The CDR3 DNA reads TGTGCCAGCAGCTTCGGGACTAGCGGGGGGGCATTGGAGACCCAGTACTTC.

This clonotype appeared a few times. The chain couples TRBV6-1 to TRBJ1-6; 7 bases line up with TRBD1. This CDR3 contains 13 residues. Losses at the gene ends were 7 bases for V and 5 bases for J; bases not matched to a gene: 2. Looked up from germline, CDR1 is MNHNS and CDR2 is SASEGT. CDR3 sequence: CASNTGDNSPLHF. In DNA, the CDR3 is TGTGCCAGCAATACAGGGGATAATTCACCCCTCCACTTT.

This clonotype came up many times. The chain couples TRBV30 to TRBJ1-1; D is perhaps TRBD1 (5 bases). The V end lost 1 base, the J end lost 7 bases, and 7 bases lay between the germline ends. Germline V gene data show CDR1 as GTSNPN and CDR2 as SVGIG (reference sequence). CDR3 length: 11 residues. The CDR3 protein is CAWSGDYEAFF. The DNA of the CDR3 is TGTGCCTGGAGTGGGGACTATGAAGCTTTCTTT.

In this sample, this clonotype turned up many times. The chain is built from TRBV10-2 and TRBJ2-1; D could derive from TRBD1 or TRBD2 (5 bases each). The germline V gene has CDR1 WSHSY and CDR2 SAAADI. Trimming shortened V by 7 bases and J by 15 bases, and 16 bases separated the two germline ends. This CDR3 comprises 11 residues. CDR3: CASKSGTPPFF. The CDR3 DNA sequence: TGCGCCAGCAAATCCGGGACCCCACCGTTCTTC.

V gene TRBV19 combines with J gene TRBJ1-2; D is ambiguous. This CDR3 region has 13 residues. From germline, CDR1 is LNHDA and CDR2 SQIVND (reference sequence). V lost 5 bases and J 8 bases, leaving 15 bases between the germline ends. CDR3 nucleotide sequence: TGTGCCAGTAGTCTCTCCCTCGCGGTAGGCTACACCTTC. This translates into CASSLSLAVGYTF.

This clonotype was seen ten or more times. This chain uses TRBV6-6 with TRBJ2-7; D possibly matches TRBD1 or TRBD2 (5 bases each). This CDR3 region has 12 residues. V was shortened by 4 bases and J by 5 bases, with 9 bases between the two germline ends. Germline V CDR1 and CDR2: MNHNY, SVGAGI (reference sequence). The DNA for the CDR3 is TGTGCCAGCAGTTCACGGGGCGACGAGCAGTACTTC. This gives the protein CASSSRGDEQYF.

The gene calls are TRBV6-6 and TRBJ1-1; D unclear. The CDR3 sequence is 12 residues long. Germline CDR1 and CDR2: MNHNY and SVGAGI (reference sequence). The V end lost 8 bases, the J end lost 3 bases, and 10 bases lay between the germline ends. This CDR3 is CASGHGDTEAFF. CDR3 sequence (DNA): TGTGCCAGCGGTCACGGGGACACTGAAGCTTTCTTT.

This clonotype was seen more than once but under ten times. This chain links TRBV5-1 with TRBJ1-5; 10 positions match TRBD1. With V trimmed by 0 bases and J by 5 bases, 5 bases remained unmatched. The germline V gene encodes CDR1 SGHRS and CDR2 YFSETQ. This CDR3 has 16 amino acids. The chain's CDR3 is CASSLGDRGGYQPQHF. The CDR3 region has the DNA TGCGCCAGCAGCTTGGGGGACAGGGGAGGCTATCAGCCCCAGCATTTT.

The V and J genes are TRBV3-1 and TRBJ2-7, with D unclear. This CDR3 is 13 amino acids long. Per germline, CDR1 LGHDT and CDR2 YNNKEL (reference sequence). Trimming left V 0 bases short and J 4 bases short, with 7 bases between. DNA for the CDR3: TGTGCCAGCAGCCAAGACGGGTTATACGAGCAGTACTTC. It encodes CASSQDGLYEQYF.

The chain combines TRBV2 with TRBJ2-3, with a possible D match to TRBD2 (7 bases). Germline V gene sequence: CDR1 SNHLY, CDR2 FYNNEI. This CDR3 has 17 residues. With 7 bases removed from V and 6 bases from J, the gap between germline ends came to 26 bases. The CDR3 is CASTRRGRELATDTQYF. The CDR3 DNA reads TGTGCCAGCACCCGGCGGGGGCGGGAACTAGCGACTGATACGCAGTATTTT.

As concerns this clonotype: One junction end disagrees with the germline gene, perhaps due to a read error. This sequence joins TRBV7-7 and TRBJ1-6; the D gene is possibly TRBD1 (6 bases). The germline V gene has CDR1 SSHAT and CDR2 FNYEAQ (reference sequence). The CDR3 contains 16 residues. CDR3 nucleotide sequence: TGTGCTAGCAGCTTCCGTACAGGGCCGGCTTATTCACCCCTCCACTTT. It encodes CASSFRTGPAYSPLHF.

V is TRBV7-9 and J is TRBJ1-4; unclear D gene. Germline assignment: CDR1 SEHNR and CDR2 FQNEAQ (reference sequence). Trimming took off 3 bases at V and 4 bases at J, with 15 bases between the two ends. This CDR3 is 16 amino acids long. The CDR3, as DNA: TGTGCCAGCAGCTTGGGCCGAGGAAAGGATAATGAAAAACTGTTTTTT. Residues: CASSLGRGKDNEKLFF.

This clonotype occurred a few times. The V gene is TRBV9, the J gene TRBJ1-1, with a possible D match to TRBD1 (6 bases). CDR1 SGDLS and CDR2 YYNGEE come from the germline V gene. V was pared by 0 bases and J by 2 bases, with 11 bases between. The CDR3 is made up of 15 amino acids. In DNA, the CDR3 is TGTGCCAGCAGCGTAGTGGGGGCAGCTAACACTGAAGCTTTCTTT. Translated, it gives CASSVVGAANTEAFF.

This clonotype was seen a handful of times. This chain links TRBV28 with TRBJ1-1; D possibly corresponds to TRBD1 (6 bases). Trimming removed 6 bases from V and 8 bases from J, with 19 bases in between. Germline V lookup: CDR1 MDHEN, CDR2 SYDVKM. This CDR3 spans 14 amino acids. The CDR3 DNA reads as TGTGCCAGCAGAATATCATCCGGGACACAAGAAGCTTTCTTT. This encodes CASRISSGTQEAFF.